One and the same sample provided the 30 T cell receptor beta chains below, sequenced in a study of T-cell reconstitution after alpha-beta-depleted transplantation in children (dated by TCRdb to about 2016). Library preparation was by PCR. Sequencing relied on an Illumina HiSeq 2500. TCR library preparation used molecular barcoding, with unique molecular identifiers applied to normalize quantification of the TCRbeta repertoire. Through fastp at Q25 and MiXCR, TCRdb rebuilt clones from the public reads, retaining in-frame beta chains. Merged by CDR3 protein, the rows form single entries marked with the most common genes and DNA. The sample yields about 640,000 distinct CDR3 sequences; 16% were counted once. The top ten hold around 0.96% of the sample. This material consisted of PBMCs from the stem cell graft donor, taken from the stem cell graft. The receptors stem from a human donor who donated a stem cell graft to a child with acute myeloid leukemia.

This clonotype was detected many times. This sequence joins TRBV20-1 and TRBJ2-7; tentative D call: TRBD1 (5 bases). V dropped 3 bases and J dropped 2 bases, with 14 bases sitting between them. The CDR3 runs to 14 residues. Germline CDR1 and CDR2: DFQATT and SNEGSKA (reference sequence). CDR3 DNA: TGCAGTGCTAGTTTGGACAAGGGGACCTACGAGCAGTACTTC. Its protein product is CSASLDKGTYEQYF.

This clonotype was detected only a few times. The chain joins TRBV6-4 to TRBJ1-2; a weak D match, TRBD1 (6 bases). V dropped 0 bases and J dropped 6 bases, with 11 bases sitting between them. This CDR3 contains 14 residues. The germline gives CDR1 MRHNA, CDR2 SNTAGT. In nucleotides, the CDR3 is TGTGCCAGCAGTGACTCGGGGGGCCTAGATGGCTACACCTTC. Translation gives CASSDSGGLDGYTF.

This chain uses TRBV7-2 with TRBJ1-1, with TRBD1 matching 7 bases. This CDR3 has 15 residues. Per germline, CDR1 SGHTA and CDR2 FQGNSA. V shed 4 bases, J shed 1 base, and the junction held 6 bases outside the gene matches. This chain's CDR3 is CASSYKQGSNTEAFF. In nucleotides, the CDR3 is TGTGCCAGCAGCTACAAACAGGGGTCGAACACTGAAGCTTTCTTT.

The chain carries TRBV6-1 and TRBJ2-2; tentative D call: TRBD2 (6 bases). CDR3 size: 13 residues. Germline V gene data show CDR1 as MNHNS and CDR2 as SASEGT. Trimming stripped 5 bases from V and 6 bases from J, with 10 bases between. The CDR3 DNA is TGTGCCAGCAGTCCGGGGGACGCCGGGGAGCTGTTTTTT. Residues: CASSPGDAGELFF.

The table lists this clonotype with a few counts. The junction shows a germline mismatch at one end, possibly a read error. CDR3 amino acids: CASNLGLLPGNEQFF. CDR3 in DNA: TGTGCCAGCAACTTGGGACTTCTCCCGGGCAATGAGCAGTTCTTC. The chain is built from TRBV5-6 and TRBJ2-1, with D possibly TRBD2 on 6 matching bases. The CDR3 contains 15 residues. The germline V gene has CDR1 SGHDT and CDR2 YYEEEE.

This chain joins TRBV10-2 and TRBJ2-5, with D tentatively TRBD1 or TRBD2 (5 bases each). The V and J ends lost 5 bases and 2 bases respectively, with 15 bases between them. The CDR3 contains 15 residues. The germline V gene encodes CDR1 WSHSY and CDR2 SAAADI. The CDR3 nucleotides are TGCGCCAGCAGTACCGGGACGGGAATACAAGAGACCCAGTACTTC. This encodes CASSTGTGIQETQYF.

As to this clonotype: A read error is possible here, since a much larger clone lies one base away. J is TRBJ1-1 and V is TRBV28; 8 nucleotides match TRBD1. Trimming took 6 bases from V and 1 from J; bases not matched to a gene: 4. CDR1 is MDHEN and CDR2 is SYDVKM in the germline V gene. The CDR3 has 14 residues. CDR3 loop: CASRLDRGNTEAFF. DNA for the CDR3: TGTGCCAGCAGGCTCGACAGGGGGAACACTGAAGCTTTCTTT.

This clonotype was seen only a few times. The chain is built from TRBV12-3 or TRBV12-4 and TRBJ2-1; D gene ambiguous. The length of the CDR3 is 16 residues. V lost 7 bases, J lost 1 base, and 17 bases lay in between. The CDR3 nucleotides read TGTGCCAGCACCCATTGGGCCGCCGGATCCTACAATGAGCAGTTCTTC. It encodes CASTHWAAGSYNEQFF.

This clonotype was recorded many times. V usage is TRBV20-1 and J usage is TRBJ1-2, with 8 bases identical to TRBD1. Germline-derived CDR1 and CDR2 are DFQATT and SNEGSKA (reference sequence). CDR3 size: 13 residues. V lost 5 bases to trimming and J lost 5 bases; unmatched junction nucleotides: 7. CDR3 coding DNA: TGCAGTGCTGCGACAGGGGAAAATTATGGCTACACCTTC. Protein sequence: CSAATGENYGYTF.

This chain connects TRBV7-9 to TRBJ2-7, with D maybe TRBD1 (6 bases). V lost 5 bases and J lost 6, with 20 bases in between. In germline, CDR1 is SEHNR, CDR2 FQNEAQ (reference sequence). The CDR3 sequence is 15 residues long. The CDR3 spells CASSPPDSSGGEQYF. CDR3 DNA: TGTGCCAGCAGCCCACCGGACAGTTCAGGCGGCGAGCAGTACTTC.

This clonotype was detected many times. The chain combines TRBV10-3 with TRBJ1-5; D gene uncertain. V was shortened by 4 bases and J by 0 bases, with 7 bases between the two germline ends. The CDR3 runs to 14 residues. Germline V CDR1 and CDR2: ENHRY, SYGVKD. The CDR3 reads CAISGVNSNQPQHF. CDR3 nucleotide sequence: TGTGCCATCAGTGGAGTTAATAGCAATCAGCCCCAGCATTTT.

This clonotype was detected a few times. The chain is built from TRBV12-3 or TRBV12-4 and TRBJ2-7; D is possibly TRBD1 (6 bases). The length of the CDR3 is 13 residues. The V end was cut by 2 bases, the J end by 6 bases, with 11 bases between. CDR3 amino acids: CASSLQGIGEQYF. Written as DNA, the CDR3 is TGTGCCAGCAGTTTACAGGGGATTGGCGAGCAGTACTTC.

Concerning this clonotype itself: It may be a read error: a sequence one base away is much more abundant. The chain is built from TRBV20-1 and TRBJ2-5; perhaps TRBD1 as D (6 bases). V lost 1 base and J lost 9, with 21 bases in between. The CDR3 has 15 amino acids. Germline CDR1 DFQATT, CDR2 SNEGSKA (reference sequence). For the CDR3, the DNA is TGCAGTGCTAGAGTGCTTCGACAGGCGGAGGAGGCCCAGTACTTC. It encodes CSARVLRQAEEAQYF.

The genes are TRBV5-6 and TRBJ2-1; D not certain. The V end was cut by 0 bases, the J end by 9 bases, with 7 bases between. The CDR3 length is 12 residues. Germline assignment: CDR1 SGHDT and CDR2 YYEEEE. CDR3 bases: TGTGCCAGCAGCTTGGTAGGGTTTGAGCAGTTCTTC. Amino acid sequence: CASSLVGFEQFF. The full variable domain, its missing parts supplied by reference TRBV5-6 and TRBJ2-1, is DAGVTQSPTHLIKTRGQQVTLRCSPKSGHDTVSWYQQALGQGPQFIFQYYEEEERQRGNFPDRFSGHQFPNYSSELNVNALLLGDSALYLCASSLVGFEQFFGPGTRLTVL.

The chain recombines TRBV6-5 with TRBJ2-4; 7 positions agree with TRBD1. CDR1 and CDR2 (germline): MNHEY, SVGAGI. Unmatched junction bases numbered 4, after V lost 2 bases and J lost 6 bases. The CDR3 is 14 residues long. CDR3 protein: CASSYANRGNIQYF. In DNA form, the CDR3 reads TGTGCCAGCAGTTACGCTAACAGGGGAAACATTCAGTACTTC.

This clonotype has a handful of counts. CDR3 sequence (DNA): TGTGCCAGCAGCACGATCCGACAGGGAAGCGAGCAGTACTTC. As protein: CASSTIRQGSEQYF. The chain combines TRBV7-9 with TRBJ2-7; 7 bases are a match to TRBD1. Germline V gene sequence: CDR1 SEHNR, CDR2 FQNEAQ (reference sequence). Unmatched junction bases numbered 10, after V lost 5 bases and J lost 6 bases. The CDR3 covers 14 residues.

This clonotype was counted only a few times. The chain links TRBV28 to TRBJ1-5; TRBD1 matches at 7 bases. The CDR3 spans 14 residues. Germline loops: CDR1 MDHEN, CDR2 SYDVKM. After removal of 7 bases from V and 11 bases from J, the junction contained 14 bases not matched to a gene. The CDR3 region has the DNA TGTGCCAGCACCAGACAGGGCCGTCTGATGGCCCAGCATTTT. This encodes CASTRQGRLMAQHF.

Written as DNA, the CDR3 is TGCGCCAGCAGCCAGGACGTGGGCGCCAACGTCCTGACTTTC. It translates to CASSQDVGANVLTF. The chain employs TRBV5-1 and TRBJ2-6; no clear D. Germline loops: CDR1 SGHRS, CDR2 YFSETQ. V shed 4 bases and J shed 7 bases, with 12 bases lying between them. CDR3 length equals 14 residues.

This clonotype occurred many times. V is TRBV9 and J is TRBJ2-4, with D possibly being TRBD1 (5 bases). Germline assignment: CDR1 SGDLS and CDR2 YYNGEE. The V end lost 4 bases, the J end lost 2 bases, and 16 bases lay between the germline ends. The CDR3 covers 16 residues. This CDR3 reads CASSTDILGTKNIQYF. CDR3 DNA: TGTGCCAGCAGCACGGACATCCTAGGGACCAAAAACATTCAGTACTTC.

This clonotype occurred a few times. The chain combines TRBV7-8 with TRBJ2-7; a weak D match, TRBD1 (6 bases). The CDR3 length is 16 residues. Per the germline V gene, CDR1 is SGHVS and CDR2 is FQNEAQ. The germline V and J ends were trimmed by 5 bases and 5 bases, with 22 bases remaining between them. The CDR3 protein is CASSPSRAGVGHEQYF. In DNA, the CDR3 is TGTGCCAGCAGCCCCTCCAGGGCAGGGGTTGGGCACGAGCAGTACTTC.

The CDR3 loop reads CASSQAGTSGLNIQYF. CDR3 nucleotide sequence: TGCGCCAGCAGCCAAGCAGGGACTTCTGGATTGAACATTCAGTACTTC. The chain has TRBV5-1 and TRBJ2-4; possibly TRBD2 for D (6 bases). The V gene lost 4 bases and the J gene lost 7 bases, with 21 bases spanning the gap. CDR3 length: 16 residues. Germline CDR1 SGHRS, CDR2 YFSETQ.

The chain combines TRBV6-1 with TRBJ1-2; D unresolved. The CDR3 is made up of 13 amino acids. The V and J ends lost 5 bases and 3 bases respectively, with 10 bases between them. CDR1 is MNHNS and CDR2 is SASEGT in the germline V gene. CDR3 DNA sequence: TGTGCCAGCAGTCCGCTGGTGGACTATGGCTACACCTTC. Translation gives CASSPLVDYGYTF.

This clonotype came up many times. This sequence joins TRBV24-1 and TRBJ2-5, with TRBD1 matching 8 bases. CDR3 size: 14 residues. The V and J ends lost 7 bases and 5 bases, in that order; junction bases with no gene match: 8. CDR1 is KGHDR, CDR2 SFDVKD, per germline. CDR3 in amino acids: CATRRDRFEETQYF. The CDR3 DNA follows: TGTGCCACCAGACGGGACAGGTTCGAGGAGACCCAGTACTTC.

For this clonotype: A read error is possible here, since a much larger clone lies one base away. The V call is TRBV7-2, the J call TRBJ2-2; 8 nucleotides align to TRBD1. With V trimmed by 4 bases and J by 1 base, 2 bases remained unmatched. The CDR3 runs to 15 residues. Looked up from germline, CDR1 is SGHTA and CDR2 is FQGNSA. The DNA of the CDR3 is TGTGCCAGCAGCTGGGGGACAGGGAACACCGGGGAGCTGTTTTTT. It specifies CASSWGTGNTGELFF.

This clonotype showed up many times. The CDR3 spells CASSLTLGTSYEQYV. The DNA of the CDR3 is TGTGCCAGCAGCCTTACCCTTGGCACGTCCTACGAGCAGTACGTC. The chain links TRBV28 to TRBJ2-7; the D is unclear. The CDR3 contains 15 residues. Between the trimmed V and J ends, which lost 6 bases and 1 base, there was a span of 16 bases. The V gene's germline CDR1 is MDHEN and CDR2 SYDVKM.

The chain combines TRBV9 with TRBJ2-5; TRBD2 might be the D (6 bases). This CDR3 has 15 residues. V dropped 3 bases and J dropped 1 base, with 13 bases sitting between them. Germline V gives CDR1 SGDLS, CDR2 YYNGEE. The CDR3 reads CASSAGTLPQETQYF. The CDR3 nucleotides are TGTGCCAGCAGCGCTGGGACTCTCCCCCAAGAGACCCAGTACTTC.

This clonotype was counted ten times or more. CDR3: CSASGTVVGGGYTF. The CDR3 DNA is TGCAGTGCGTCCGGGACCGTTGTCGGGGGTGGCTACACCTTC. The chain employs TRBV20-1 and TRBJ1-2; perhaps TRBD1 as D (5 bases). V was trimmed by 6 bases and J by 7 bases, leaving 21 bases between them. Looked up from germline, CDR1 is DFQATT and CDR2 is SNEGSKA (reference sequence). This CDR3 is built from 14 residues.

The chain links TRBV6-2 or TRBV6-3 to TRBJ2-7; no clear D gene. CDR3 size: 15 residues. Germline V gene lookup returns CDR1 MNHEY and CDR2 SVGEGT. With 6 bases removed from V and 1 base from J, the gap between germline ends came to 16 bases. CDR3 residues: CASSPLSTPSYEQYF. CDR3 in DNA: TGTGCCAGCAGCCCCCTCAGTACGCCATCCTACGAGCAGTACTTC.

At least ten counts were recorded for this clonotype. CDR3 region: CASSHRDTGELFF. For the CDR3, the DNA is TGCGCCAGCAGCCATCGGGACACCGGGGAGCTGTTTTTT. The chain links TRBV4-3 to TRBJ2-2; no clear D gene. The germline V gene encodes CDR1 LGHNA and CDR2 YSLEER. The CDR3 contains 13 residues. The V end lost 3 bases, the J end lost 3 bases, and 5 bases lay between the germline ends.

This clonotype was counted many times. The J gene is TRBJ2-7, the V gene TRBV4-3; 7 nucleotides match TRBD2. Germline V lookup: CDR1 LGHNA, CDR2 YSLEER. CDR3 length equals 14 residues. V lost 0 bases, J lost 2 bases, and 1 base stayed unmatched. The CDR3 bases are TGCGCCAGCAGCCAAGAAAGCGGGACCTACGAGCAGTACTTC. Translating it yields CASSQESGTYEQYF.